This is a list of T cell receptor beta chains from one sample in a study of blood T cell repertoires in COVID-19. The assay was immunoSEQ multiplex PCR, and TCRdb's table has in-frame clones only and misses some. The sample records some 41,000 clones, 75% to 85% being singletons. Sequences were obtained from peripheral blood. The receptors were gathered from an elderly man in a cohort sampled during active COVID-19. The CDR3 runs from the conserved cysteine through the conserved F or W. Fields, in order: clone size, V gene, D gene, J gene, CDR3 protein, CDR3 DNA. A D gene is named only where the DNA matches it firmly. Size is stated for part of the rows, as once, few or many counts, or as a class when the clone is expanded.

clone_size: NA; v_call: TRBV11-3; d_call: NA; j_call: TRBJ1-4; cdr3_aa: CASSDLGQPTNEKLFF; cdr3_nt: TGTGCCAGCAGCGACCTAGGACAACCAACTAATGAAAAACTGTTTTTT
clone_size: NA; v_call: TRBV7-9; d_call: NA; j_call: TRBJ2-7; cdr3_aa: CASSSRGGEDEQYF; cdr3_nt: TGTGCCAGCAGCTCGAGGGGGGGAGAAGACGAGCAGTACTTC
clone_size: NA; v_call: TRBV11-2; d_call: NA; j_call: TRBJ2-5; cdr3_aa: CASSLSVGREETQYF; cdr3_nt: TGTGCCAGCAGCTTAAGCGTAGGCCGTGAAGAGACCCAGTACTTC
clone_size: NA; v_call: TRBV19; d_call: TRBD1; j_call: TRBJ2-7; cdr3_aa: CASSKQGARAYEQYF; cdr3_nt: TGTGCCAGTAGTAAACAGGGGGCACGAGCCTACGAGCAGTACTTC
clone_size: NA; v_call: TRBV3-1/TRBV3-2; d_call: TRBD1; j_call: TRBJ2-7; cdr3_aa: CASSQDAGGSGQYF; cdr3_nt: TGTGCCAGCAGCCAAGACGCAGGGGGCTCCGGGCAGTACTTC
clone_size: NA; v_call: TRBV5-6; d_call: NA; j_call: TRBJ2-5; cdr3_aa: CASSSGPTGAQYF; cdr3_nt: TGTGCCAGCAGCTCCGGGCCGACCGGGGCCCAGTACTTC
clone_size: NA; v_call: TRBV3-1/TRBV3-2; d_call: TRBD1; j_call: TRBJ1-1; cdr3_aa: CASSHRTGGTEAFF; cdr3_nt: TGTGCCAGCAGCCACAGGACAGGGGGCACTGAAGCTTTCTTT
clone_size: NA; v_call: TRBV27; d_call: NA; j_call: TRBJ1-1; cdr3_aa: CASSLSAGNTEAFF; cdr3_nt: TGTGCCAGCAGTTTATCTGCCGGGAACACTGAAGCTTTCTTT
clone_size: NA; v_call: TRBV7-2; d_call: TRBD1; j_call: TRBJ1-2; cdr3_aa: CASSLGDSRNYGYTF; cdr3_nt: TGTGCCAGCAGCTTGGGGGACAGCCGAAACTATGGCTACACCTTC
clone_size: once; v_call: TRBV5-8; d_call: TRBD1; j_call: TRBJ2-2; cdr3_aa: CASPRGLLNTGELFF; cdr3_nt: TGTGCCAGTCCAAGGGGGCTCTTGAACACCGGGGAGCTGTTTTTT
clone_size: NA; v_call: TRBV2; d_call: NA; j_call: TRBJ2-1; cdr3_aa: CASRETVSSYNEQFF; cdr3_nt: TGTGCCAGCAGGGAGACGGTGAGCTCCTACAATGAGCAGTTCTTC
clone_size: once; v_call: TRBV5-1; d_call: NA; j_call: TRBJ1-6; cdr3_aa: CASSLDGNSPLHF; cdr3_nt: TGCGCCAGCAGCTTGGATGGCAATTCACCCCTCCACTTT
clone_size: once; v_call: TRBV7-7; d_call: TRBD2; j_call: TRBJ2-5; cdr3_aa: CASSLAGRETQYF; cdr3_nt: TGTGCTAGCAGCTTAGCGGGGCGGGAGACCCAGTACTTC
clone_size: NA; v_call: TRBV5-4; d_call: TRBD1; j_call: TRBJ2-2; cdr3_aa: CASRPGTANTGELFF; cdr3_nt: TGTGCCAGCAGGCCCGGGACAGCCAACACCGGGGAGCTGTTTTTT
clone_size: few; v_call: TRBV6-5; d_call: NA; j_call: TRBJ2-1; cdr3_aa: CASSGQRFEQFF; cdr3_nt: TGTGCCAGCAGCGGCCAGAGGTTTGAGCAGTTCTTC
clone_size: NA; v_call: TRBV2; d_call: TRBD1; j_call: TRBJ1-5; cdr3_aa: CASSELTGGAGNQPQHF; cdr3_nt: TGTGCCAGCAGCGAACTAACAGGGGGTGCCGGCAATCAGCCCCAGCATTTT
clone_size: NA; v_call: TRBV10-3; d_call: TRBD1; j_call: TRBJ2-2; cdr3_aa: CAIRDRAHGELFF; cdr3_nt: TGTGCCATCCGCGACAGGGCTCACGGGGAGCTGTTTTTT
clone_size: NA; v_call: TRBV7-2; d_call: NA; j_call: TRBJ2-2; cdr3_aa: CASSLSRDTGELFF; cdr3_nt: TGTGCCAGCAGCCTTAGCAGGGACACCGGGGAGCTGTTTTTT
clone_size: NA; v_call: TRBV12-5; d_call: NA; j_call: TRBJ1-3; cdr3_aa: CASGLGQTDLGNTIYF; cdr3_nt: TGTGCTAGTGGTTTGGGCCAGACAGACCTCGGAAACACCATATATTTT
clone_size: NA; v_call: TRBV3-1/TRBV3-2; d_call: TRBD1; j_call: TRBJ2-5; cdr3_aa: CASSQGRTGWDETQYF; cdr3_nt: TGTGCCAGCAGCCAAGGTAGGACAGGGTGGGACGAGACCCAGTACTTC
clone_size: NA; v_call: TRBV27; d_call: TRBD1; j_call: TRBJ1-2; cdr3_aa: CASSPTGTGRYGYTF; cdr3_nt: TGTGCCAGCAGTCCCACCGGGACAGGTCGCTATGGCTACACCTTC
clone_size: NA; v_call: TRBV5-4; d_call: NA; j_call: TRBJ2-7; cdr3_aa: CASSMSHEQYF; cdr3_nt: TGTGCCAGCAGCATGAGTCACGAGCAGTACTTC
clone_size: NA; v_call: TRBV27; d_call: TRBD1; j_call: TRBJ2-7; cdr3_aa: CASRRGQGAYEQYF; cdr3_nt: TGTGCCAGCAGGCGGGGACAGGGGGCATACGAGCAGTACTTC
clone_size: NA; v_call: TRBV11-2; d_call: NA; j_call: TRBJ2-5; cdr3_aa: CASSPTYAGTETQYF; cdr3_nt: TGTGCCAGCAGCCCCACCTATGCGGGGACGGAGACCCAGTACTTC
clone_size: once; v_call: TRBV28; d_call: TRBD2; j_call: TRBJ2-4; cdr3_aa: CASSSGGGINIQYF; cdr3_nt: TGTGCCAGCAGTTCCGGCGGGGGGATAAACATTCAGTACTTC